The sequence of this T cell receptor (beta chain) was determined in a study of response to subunit inactivated influenza vaccine. Findings and limits, study-wide: Every seasonal influenza vaccination brings in few new T cells, the authors suggested.

The CDR3 is 12 residues long. Per the germline V gene, CDR1 is LNHDA and CDR2 is SQIVND (reference sequence). Trimming at V came to 10 bases and at J to 7 bases, leaving 4 bases not matched to a gene. TCRdb called the RT-PCR reads again in MiXCR, with one record for every CDR3 protein. The repertoire holds 650,000 to 850,000 distinct CDR3 sequences, with around 14% as singletons. This clonotype was detected only a few times. The antigen remains unidentified. The sequenced sample was PBMCs from blood, obtained 14 to 15 days before vaccination. V is TRBV19 and J is TRBJ2-4; 10 bases fit TRBD1. The receptor was derived from a man between 50 and 59 years old who received an inactivated influenza vaccine. CDR3 in DNA: TGTGCCACCGCGGGACAGGGGAACATTCAGTACTTC. This translates into CATAGQGNIQYF.